This is a list of T cell receptor beta chains from one sample in a study of T-cell memory formation after mild COVID-19. TCRdb re-called the 5' RACE reads with MiXCR, one entry per CDR3 protein. The sample shows some 290,000 distinct CDR3 sequences, around 15% of them seen only once. Sequenced sample: PBMCs or a T cell subset sorted from them (not recorded which). The receptors come from a man between 18 and 29 years old who had mild COVID-19 (a few samples of this study predate the infection). Cell type and time point are not known. Both conserved end residues are part of each CDR3. Fields, in order: CDR3 protein, CDR3 DNA, clone size, J gene, D gene, V gene. D genes are given only for firm matches. Expanded clones are given a class, and other clones once, few, many or no size at all.

CDR3 protein: CASSYPFGGLGDTQYF
CDR3 DNA: TGTGCCAGCAGTTACCCCTTTGGAGGCCTCGGGGATACGCAGTATTTT
clone size: -
J gene: TRBJ2-3
D gene: -
V gene: TRBV6-2/TRBV6-3

CDR3 protein: CATREDGNQPQHF
CDR3 DNA: TGTGCCACCCGGGAAGATGGCAATCAGCCCCAGCATTTT
clone size: -
J gene: TRBJ1-5
D gene: -
V gene: TRBV24-1

CDR3 protein: CSASMRSSTGELFF
CDR3 DNA: TGCAGTGCTAGCATGAGGAGCAGCACCGGGGAGCTGTTTTTT
clone size: -
J gene: TRBJ2-2
D gene: -
V gene: TRBV20-1

CDR3 protein: CASSQLLGIAGGELFF
CDR3 DNA: TGTGCCAGCAGCCAACTCCTGGGGATTGCGGGCGGGGAGCTGTTTTTT
clone size: -
J gene: TRBJ2-2
D gene: -
V gene: TRBV28

CDR3 protein: CATAGWDEQFF
CDR3 DNA: TGTGCCACCGCAGGGTGGGATGAGCAGTTCTTC
clone size: once
J gene: TRBJ2-1
D gene: -
V gene: TRBV28

CDR3 protein: CAWSTGGQETQYF
CDR3 DNA: TGTGCCTGGTCGACAGGGGGCCAAGAGACCCAGTACTTC
clone size: few
J gene: TRBJ2-5
D gene: TRBD1
V gene: TRBV30

CDR3 protein: CASSTGDNQPQHF
CDR3 DNA: TGCGCCAGCAGTACAGGGGACAATCAGCCCCAGCATTTT
clone size: few
J gene: TRBJ1-5
D gene: TRBD1
V gene: TRBV5-1

CDR3 protein: CASSGTGGGTDTQYF
CDR3 DNA: TGTGCCAGCAGCGGGACAGGGGGCGGCACAGATACGCAGTATTTT
clone size: -
J gene: TRBJ2-3
D gene: TRBD1
V gene: TRBV6-1

CDR3 protein: CASSQEKTESNTEAFF
CDR3 DNA: TGCGCCAGCAGCCAAGAAAAGACGGAGTCGAACACTGAAGCTTTCTTT
clone size: many
J gene: TRBJ1-1
D gene: -
V gene: TRBV4-3

CDR3 protein: CASSLAGGTYNEQFF
CDR3 DNA: TGTGCCAGCAGCTTAGCGGGGGGGACGTACAATGAGCAGTTCTTC
clone size: many
J gene: TRBJ2-1
D gene: TRBD2
V gene: TRBV5-5

CDR3 protein: CAISVRGYEQYF
CDR3 DNA: TGTGCCATCAGTGTTCGGGGATACGAGCAGTACTTC
clone size: many
J gene: TRBJ2-7
D gene: -
V gene: TRBV10-3

CDR3 protein: CASNKVQGSEQYF
CDR3 DNA: TGTGCCAGCAACAAAGTACAGGGTTCCGAGCAGTACTTC
clone size: few
J gene: TRBJ2-7
D gene: -
V gene: TRBV12-3/TRBV12-4

CDR3 protein: CASSGRGLTDTQYF
CDR3 DNA: TGTGCCAGCAGCGGAAGGGGCCTCACAGATACGCAGTATTTT
clone size: -
J gene: TRBJ2-3
D gene: -
V gene: TRBV7-2

CDR3 protein: CASSPSYNEQFF
CDR3 DNA: TGTGCCAGCAGCCCATCCTACAATGAGCAGTTCTTC
clone size: many
J gene: TRBJ2-1
D gene: -
V gene: TRBV7-6

CDR3 protein: CAGSLRQGRGYQPQQF
CDR3 DNA: TGCGCCGGCAGCTTACGACAGGGCAGGGGGTATCAGCCCCAGCAATTT
clone size: -
J gene: TRBJ1-5
D gene: TRBD1
V gene: TRBV4-1

CDR3 protein: CSARDRDNEQFF
CDR3 DNA: TGCAGTGCAAGGGACCGCGACAATGAGCAGTTCTTC
clone size: few
J gene: TRBJ2-1
D gene: -
V gene: TRBV20-1

CDR3 protein: CASSLRTGSIYNEQFF
CDR3 DNA: TGTGCCAGCAGCTTGAGGACAGGTTCGATCTACAATGAGCAGTTCTTC
clone size: -
J gene: TRBJ2-1
D gene: TRBD1
V gene: TRBV5-4

CDR3 protein: CASSLMNTGELFF
CDR3 DNA: TGTGCCAGCAGCTTGATGAACACCGGGGAGCTGTTTTTT
clone size: -
J gene: TRBJ2-2
D gene: -
V gene: TRBV5-6

CDR3 protein: CASSPGGKSNQPQHF
CDR3 DNA: TGTGCCAGCAGCCCGGGGGGAAAGAGCAATCAGCCCCAGCATTTT
clone size: -
J gene: TRBJ1-5
D gene: -
V gene: TRBV3-1

CDR3 protein: CASSGGRTGELFF
CDR3 DNA: TGTGCCAGCAGCGGGGGTCGGACCGGGGAGCTGTTTTTT
clone size: -
J gene: TRBJ2-2
D gene: -
V gene: TRBV9

CDR3 protein: CSARKSGGTGELFF
CDR3 DNA: TGCAGTGCTAGGAAGTCGGGGGGCACCGGGGAGCTGTTTTTT
clone size: -
J gene: TRBJ2-2
D gene: TRBD2
V gene: TRBV20-1

CDR3 protein: CASSQGGGNGALF
CDR3 DNA: TGTGCCAGCAGCCAAGGAGGAGGGAATGGAGCCCTCTTC
clone size: few
J gene: TRBJ2-1
D gene: -
V gene: TRBV9

CDR3 protein: CASSSSRDIRSDNSPLHF
CDR3 DNA: TGTGCCAGCAGCTCATCCCGGGACATCCGATCGGATAATTCACCCCTCCACTTT
clone size: -
J gene: TRBJ1-6
D gene: -
V gene: TRBV5-6

CDR3 protein: CASSFPAGGRKDTQYF
CDR3 DNA: TGTGCCAGCAGCTTTCCAGCGGGGGGGCGAAAAGATACGCAGTATTTT
clone size: -
J gene: TRBJ2-3
D gene: TRBD2
V gene: TRBV7-2

CDR3 protein: CASSEWGTGGDTQYF
CDR3 DNA: TGCGCCAGCAGTGAGTGGGGGACAGGGGGGGATACGCAGTATTTT
clone size: -
J gene: TRBJ2-3
D gene: TRBD1
V gene: TRBV10-2

CDR3 protein: CASSIGQGPYEQYF
CDR3 DNA: TGTGCCAGCAGCATCGGACAGGGTCCCTACGAGCAGTACTTC
clone size: few
J gene: TRBJ2-7
D gene: TRBD1
V gene: TRBV11-2

CDR3 protein: CASSEGQGHTEAFF
CDR3 DNA: TGTGCCAGCAGTGAAGGCCAGGGCCACACTGAAGCTTTCTTT
clone size: -
J gene: TRBJ1-1
D gene: -
V gene: TRBV6-1

CDR3 protein: CASSLSSPQGREDQPQHF
CDR3 DNA: TGTGCCAGCAGCTTGAGTTCTCCCCAGGGGAGGGAGGATCAGCCCCAGCATTTT
clone size: -
J gene: TRBJ1-5
D gene: -
V gene: TRBV5-5

CDR3 protein: CASSPNRDAEAFF
CDR3 DNA: TGTGCCAGCAGCCCGAACAGGGACGCTGAAGCTTTCTTT
clone size: few
J gene: TRBJ1-1
D gene: -
V gene: TRBV7-3

CDR3 protein: CASSLEGTGEGKETQYF
CDR3 DNA: TGCGCCAGCAGCCTTGAGGGGACAGGGGAAGGGAAAGAGACCCAGTACTTC
clone size: few
J gene: TRBJ2-5
D gene: TRBD1
V gene: TRBV4-1

CDR3 protein: CASSLFLRSKDYEQYF
CDR3 DNA: TGCGCCAGCAGCCTATTCCTACGTTCAAAGGACTACGAGCAGTACTTC
clone size: few
J gene: TRBJ2-7
D gene: -
V gene: TRBV4-3

CDR3 protein: CASSQDFSGAGADTQYF
CDR3 DNA: TGCGCCAGCAGCCAAGATTTCTCAGGGGCCGGGGCAGATACGCAGTATTTT
clone size: many
J gene: TRBJ2-3
D gene: -
V gene: TRBV4-3

CDR3 protein: CASSADRTERMAFF
CDR3 DNA: TGCGCCAGCAGTGCCGACAGGACTGAGCGGATGGCTTTCTTT
clone size: -
J gene: TRBJ1-1
D gene: -
V gene: TRBV10-1